The sequence of this T cell receptor beta chain was determined in a study of a mutant IDH1 vaccine in newly diagnosed glioma. As concerns this clone: Its target is not known.

The ends lost 5 bases at V and 6 bases at J; junction bases unmatched: 2. The CDR3 sequence is 12 residues long. CDR1 SGHTA and CDR2 FQGTGA come from the germline V gene. Specified time point: week 35, safety follow-up. One vaccine dose held 300 ug of mutant IDH1 20-mer peptide and came with topical imiquimod. Sequencing used immunoSEQ multiplex PCR; TCRdb keeps in-frame clones, though not all of them. The sample consists of tens of thousands of clones, 74% of them appearing once. The TCR originated in a man in his fifties with glioma. The sequenced sample was PBMCs, obtained from a glioma patient whose treatment included an IDH1 peptide vaccine. This chain connects TRBV7-3 to TRBJ2-7; TRBD1 matches 9 bases. DNA for the CDR3: TGTGCCAGCAGCCAGGACAGGGGCGAGCAGTACTTC. Amino acids: CASSQDRGEQYF.